This T cell receptor beta chain emerged from a study of shared clonotypes between healthy human individuals. Broader study findings: The study generally estimated greater richness for naive than memory subsets.

As for this clone: Its antigen is still unknown.

The protocol was immunoSEQ multiplex PCR, while the TCRdb copy is restricted to in-frame clones and leaves out a portion. The sample carries around 2.3 million clones, under 97% recorded once. Germline V gene data show CDR1 as LGHNA and CDR2 as YNFKEQ. Trimming at V came to 3 bases and at J to 0 bases, leaving 12 bases not matched to a gene. The CDR3 loop spans 20 amino acids. The sequence derives from a man aged 18-30 years in good health. The rearrangement uses TRBV4-2 and TRBJ2-7; TRBD2 matches 15 bases. The material sequenced was naive CD4+ T cells sorted from blood. Subset of the sample: CD45RA+ positively selected. The CDR3 loop is CASSHPTPGTSGRYSYEQYF. The CDR3 DNA reads as TGTGCCAGCAGCCACCCCACGCCCGGGACTAGCGGGAGGTACTCCTACGAGCAGTACTTC.